This is a list of T cell receptor beta chains from one sample in a study of glioma-infiltrating T cells after dendritic cell vaccination. Measured with immunoSEQ multiplex PCR; TCRdb has only the in-frame clones, and not every one. The top ten hold about 3% of the sample, which has about 82,000 clones, approximately 90% seen once. The source material was blood, sampled before dendritic cell vaccination. These receptors were taken from a human donor with glioblastoma. The CDR3 runs from the conserved cysteine through the conserved F or W. A D gene is named only where the DNA matches it firmly. Part of the rows lack a size; the others show once, few, many or a class for expanded clones.

>TRBV11-2|.|TRBD2|TRBJ2-1
TGTGCCAGCATCCATTCGACTAGCGGGAGGGGGGGTGAGCAGTTCTTC
CASIHSTSGRGGEQFF
>TRBV4-1|.|.|TRBJ1-3
TGCGCCAGCAGCCAAGATCTGGGGGCCGGAAACACCATATATTTT
CASSQDLGAGNTIYF
>TRBV27|.|.|TRBJ1-1
TGTGCCAGCAGTTTCCGGGGGGTAGGCACTGAAGCTTTCTTT
CASSFRGVGTEAFF
>TRBV2|.|.|TRBJ1-1
TGTGCCAGCAGCGTAATGCCCGGGAAGAACACTGAAGCTTTCTTT
CASSVMPGKNTEAFF
>TRBV27|.|TRBD2|TRBJ2-1
TGTGCCAGCAGTCCCGGGACTAGCGGGAGGAATGAGCAGTTCTTC
CASSPGTSGRNEQFF
>TRBV6-5|.|.|TRBJ2-1
TGTGCCAGCAGTAATAGCGTCGGTAGCGCGCAGCAGTTCTTC
CASSNSVGSAQQFF
>TRBV2|.|TRBD1|TRBJ1-2
TGTGCCAGCAGCCCGGGACAGGGAAGGGGCTACACCTTC
CASSPGQGRGYTF
>TRBV25-1|.|TRBD1|TRBJ2-7
TGTGCCAGCAGCGTCGGACAGGGGTTCCCCTACGAGCAGTACTTC
CASSVGQGFPYEQYF
>TRBV10-3|.|TRBD1|TRBJ2-1
TGTGCCATCAGTGAACGGTACCCGGAAAGGGGGCGGCCCTACAATGAGCAGTTCTTC
CAISERYPERGRPYNEQFF
>TRBV19|.|.|TRBJ1-3
TGTGCCAGTAAGACAGGTTTCTCTGGAAACACCATATATTTT
CASKTGFSGNTIYF
>TRBV18|.|.|TRBJ1-2
TGTGCCAGCTCACCTCCGGAGGGGGGGCGGCTCTATGGCTACACCTTC
CASSPPEGGRLYGYTF
>TRBV2|.|.|TRBJ2-7
TGTGCCAGCAGTAAACTAGCCTACGAGCAGTACTTC
CASSKLAYEQYF
>TRBV11-2|few|TRBD2|TRBJ2-7
TGTGCCAGCAGCTTAGCGGGGCTAGCGGGGGCCCTTACCTACGAGCAGTACTTC
CASSLAGLAGALTYEQYF
>TRBV29-1|.|TRBD2|TRBJ2-7
TGCAGCGTTGAAGACTGGACTAGCGGGACCTACGAGCAGTACTTC
CSVEDWTSGTYEQYF
>TRBV4-1|.|.|TRBJ2-7
TGCGCCAGCAGCCTAAGAGTTTCCTACGAGCAGTACTTC
CASSLRVSYEQYF
>TRBV5-1|.|.|TRBJ2-5
TGCGCCAGCAGCCCCGGTCTCACGCCGACAGTCCCCCAAGAGACCCAGTACTTC
CASSPGLTPTVPQETQYF
>TRBV19|.|.|TRBJ1-2
TGTGCCAGTAGTATAAGTTCCCAGGGATATGGCTACACCTTC
CASSISSQGYGYTF
>TRBV5-5|.|TRBD1|TRBJ2-7
TGTGCCAGCAGGGCGGTACAGGGGGGTTACGAGCAGTACTTC
CASRAVQGGYEQYF
>TRBV11-2|.|.|TRBJ2-7
TGTGCCAGCAGCTTAGGAGTCTACGAGCAGTACTTC
CASSLGVYEQYF
>TRBV11-3|.|TRBD2|TRBJ2-1
TGTGCCAGCAGCTTAGTTGGGAGCGGGGCCTTGCATGAGCAGTTCTTC
CASSLVGSGALHEQFF
>TRBV11-2|.|.|TRBJ1-1
TGTGCCAGCAGTACACACAGGGTTTCCACTGAAGCTTTCTTT
CASSTHRVSTEAFF
>TRBV2|.|TRBD1|TRBJ1-1
TGTGCCAGCGGCCGGGACAGGGTCACTGAAGCTTTCTTT
CASGRDRVTEAFF
>TRBV30|.|.|TRBJ1-6
TGTGCCTGGAGTCTCCAGGGTCGGGTCGACTCACCCCTCCACTTT
CAWSLQGRVDSPLHF
>TRBV18|.|TRBD1|TRBJ2-7
TGTGCCAGCTCAGGGGACAGCTACGAGCAGTACTTC
CASSGDSYEQYF
>TRBV9|.|TRBD2|TRBJ2-5
TGTGCCAGCAGCGCAGGACTAGCAGGGGAGACCCAGTACTTC
CASSAGLAGETQYF
>TRBV15|.|TRBD1|TRBJ1-2
TGTGCCACCAGCGCCCCGGGACAGGGGGCTTACTATGGCTACACCTTC
CATSAPGQGAYYGYTF
>TRBV5-1|.|.|TRBJ2-7
TGCGCCAGCAGCTTGTCCCCAGGGATGAACGAGCAGTACTTC
CASSLSPGMNEQYF
>TRBV5-1|once|TRBD1|TRBJ1-4
TGCGCCAGCAGCGCAGGGACAGTTGAAAAACTGTTTTTT
CASSAGTVEKLFF
>TRBV7-3|.|.|TRBJ2-7
TGTGCCAGCAGCTTAGGAGGGGGGGCCTACGAGCAGTACTTC
CASSLGGGAYEQYF
>TRBV19|.|TRBD2|TRBJ2-2
TGTGCCACCGGGGGGGGTAACACCGGGGAGCTGTTTTTT
CATGGGNTGELFF
>TRBV5-1|.|TRBD2|TRBJ2-3
TGCGCCAGCAGCCCGGGACTAGCGGGAGAGGGTACGCAGTATTTT
CASSPGLAGEGTQYF
>TRBV30|.|.|TRBJ1-1
TGTGCCTGGATTGGACAGCTGAACACTGAAGCTTTCTTT
CAWIGQLNTEAFF
>TRBV6-1|.|.|TRBJ2-5
TGTGCCAGCAGCGCGGGTTGGGGGGAGGAGACCCAGTACTTC
CASSAGWGEETQYF
>TRBV11-2|.|.|TRBJ1-5
TGTGCCAGCAGCTTAGTGAGATTCGCACCCCAGCATTTT
CASSLVRFAPQHF
>TRBV5-1|.|TRBD2|TRBJ2-1
TGCGCCAGCAGCTTGGCCGGGATGGCGGGAGGTGGGTACAATGAGCAGTTCTTC
CASSLAGMAGGGYNEQFF
>TRBV9|.|TRBD1|TRBJ1-4
TGTGCCAGCAGCGAGGGGACAGGGCTAAATGAAAAACTGTTTTTT
CASSEGTGLNEKLFF
>TRBV21-1|.|.|TRBJ1-1
TGTGCCAGCAGCCCCCATAGGCAGGTGAACACTGAAGCTTTCTTT
CASSPHRQVNTEAFF
>TRBV5-1|once|TRBD1|TRBJ2-7
TGCGCCAGCAGCCCCGCGGGACAGGCTGAGCAGTACTTC
CASSPAGQAEQYF
>TRBV28|.|.|TRBJ2-5
TGTGCCAGCATGGGGCAGCAAGAGACCCAGTACTTC
CASMGQQETQYF
>TRBV5-1|.|TRBD2|TRBJ2-1
TGCGCCAGCAGCTTGGAGACTAGCGTTGAGCAGTTCTTC
CASSLETSVEQFF
>TRBV2|.|.|TRBJ2-1
TGTGCCAGCAGTGTCCAAACAGGGTACAATGAGCAGTTCTTC
CASSVQTGYNEQFF
>TRBV5-1|once|.|TRBJ1-1
TGCGCCAGCAGCGGCACCCTTGGCACTGAAGCTTTCTTT
CASSGTLGTEAFF
>TRBV5-1|.|TRBD2|TRBJ2-7
TGCGCCAGCAGCTTGGCTAGCGGGGGGACCTACGAGCAGTACTTC
CASSLASGGTYEQYF
>TRBV6-5|.|TRBD1|TRBJ1-3
TGTGCCAGCAGCCCGACAGGGCTCGGAAACACCATATATTTT
CASSPTGLGNTIYF
>TRBV18|few|TRBD1|TRBJ1-1
TGTGCCAGCTCACCTGCCGGGACAGCGAACACTGAAGCTTTCTTT
CASSPAGTANTEAFF